The 25 T cell receptor beta chains below all came from one sample that was sequenced in a study of blood T cell repertoires in COVID-19. Libraries were prepared by immunoSEQ multiplex PCR; TCRdb keeps only in-frame clonotypes and omits some of them. Found here are roughly 250,000 clones, more than 75% of them singletons; the top ten hold 0.99%. The sample comprised peripheral blood. The receptors were sampled from a woman aged 40 to 50 who had recovered from COVID-19.

The CDR3 nucleotides are TGTGCCAGCAGCGGGACAGACAGGGGCTACACCTTC. Amino acid sequence: CASSGTDRGYTF. The V call is TRBV7-3, the J call TRBJ1-2; 7 nucleotides match TRBD1. The V segment lost 5 bases and the J segment 8 bases; nucleotides outside the gene matches: 5. Germline CDR1 SGHTA, CDR2 FQGTGA. The CDR3 length is 12 residues.

The rearrangement links TRBV15 to TRBJ1-3; D uncertain. Trimming took off 6 bases at V and 2 bases at J, with 8 bases between the two ends. Germline-derived CDR1 and CDR2 are LNHNV and YYDKDF (reference sequence). CDR3 size: 13 residues. Written as DNA, the CDR3 is TGTGCCACCAGGGAACGGGCTGGAAACACCATATATTTT. This encodes CATRERAGNTIYF.

In its sample, this clone was seen once. This chain joins TRBV7-8 and TRBJ2-1; 7 nucleotides line up with TRBD1. After removal of 3 bases from V and 0 bases from J, the junction contained 11 bases not matched to a gene. The CDR3 has 18 residues. Germline CDR1 is SGHVS and CDR2 is FQNEAQ. The CDR3 loop is CASSFPKGAASSYNEQFF. The CDR3 region has the DNA TGTGCCAGCAGCTTCCCCAAGGGGGCGGCAAGCTCCTACAATGAGCAGTTCTTC.

The chain recombines TRBV7-2 with TRBJ1-5, with D possibly being TRBD1 (6 bases). Germline values: CDR1 SGHTA, CDR2 FQGNSA. The CDR3 loop spans 15 amino acids. V lost 2 bases, J lost 2 bases, and 10 bases lay in between. CDR3 coding DNA: TGTGCCAGCAGCTTAAGCAGGGGAGGCAATCAGCCCCAGCATTTT. This sequence encodes CASSLSRGGNQPQHF. Full variable domain (outside the CDR3, taken from reference TRBV7-2 and TRBJ1-5): GAGVSQSPSNKVTEKGKDVELRCDPISGHTALYWYRQSLGQGLEFLIYFQGNSAPDKSGLPSDRFSAERTGGSVSTLTIQRTQQEDSAVYLCASSLSRGGNQPQHFGDGTRLSIL.

The count of this clone is one. This chain connects TRBV3-1 (or the pseudogene TRBV3-2) to TRBJ2-3; 9 bases are shared with TRBD2. The CDR3 totals 16 residues. J gave up 4 bases and V 4 bases, and 9 bases lay outside the gene matches. Germline assignment: CDR1 LGHDT and CDR2 YNNKEL (reference sequence). CDR3 sequence reads: CASSRRAGGGPDTQYF. The CDR3 DNA reads as TGTGCCAGCAGCCGGCGGGCGGGAGGGGGCCCAGATACGCAGTATTTT.

The rearrangement links TRBV29-1 to TRBJ1-5, with a weak D call TRBD1 (6 bases). The germline CDR1 and CDR2 sequences are SQVTM and ANQGSEA. The CDR3 is made up of 14 amino acids. V lost 3 bases, J lost 11 bases, and 20 bases lay in between. The DNA of the CDR3 is TGCAGCGTTGAGGGGGGGCCCTTCGGAGGGGCCCAGCATTTT. Amino acids: CSVEGGPFGGAQHF.

The gene calls are TRBV7-9 and TRBJ2-7, with D unclear. This CDR3 region has 14 residues. V lost 5 bases to trimming and J lost 2 bases, with 13 bases between them. From germline, CDR1 is SEHNR and CDR2 FQNEAQ (reference sequence). The DNA for the CDR3 is TGTGCCAGCAGCCCGGTCGGCAGGCCCTACGAGCAGTACGTC. The encoded protein is CASSPVGRPYEQYV.

The V and J genes are TRBV7-2 and TRBJ2-1, with 11 bases identical to TRBD2. Germline CDR1 SGHTA, CDR2 FQGNSA. Unmatched junction bases numbered 10, after V lost 5 bases and J lost 7 bases. The CDR3 has 16 residues. The CDR3 region has the DNA TGTGCCAGCAGCACCTCCCTAGCGGGAGGTGGTAATGAGCAGTTCTTC. Translation: CASSTSLAGGGNEQFF.

In this sample, this clone turned up a few times. Here the CDR3 DNA reads TGTGCCAGCAGGCCCTCGGGACAGGGCTGGAGTGAGCAGTTCTTC. This gives the protein CASRPSGQGWSEQFF. This chain connects TRBV6-5 to TRBJ2-1; 9 bases align to TRBD1. With 6 bases clipped from V and 9 bases from J, the junction kept 12 bases outside the gene matches. Germline values: CDR1 MNHEY, CDR2 SVGAGI. The CDR3 covers 15 residues.

This chain joins TRBV9 and TRBJ2-3; TRBD2 is a possible D gene (7 bases). The germline gives CDR1 SGDLS, CDR2 YYNGEE. The CDR3 has 16 amino acids. Between the trimmed V and J ends, which lost 7 bases and 2 bases, there was a span of 20 bases. CDR3 region: CASAEGWEGDTDTQYF. The CDR3 DNA is TGTGCCAGCGCCGAGGGCTGGGAGGGGGACACAGATACGCAGTATTTT.

This chain links TRBV30 with TRBJ1-1; D perhaps matches TRBD1 (5 bases). This CDR3 region has 13 residues. Germline CDR1 reads GTSNPN; CDR2 reads SVGIG (reference sequence). Trimming shortened V by 3 bases and J by 3 bases, and 11 bases separated the two germline ends. CDR3 coding DNA: TGTGCCTGGAGGACAGCCGGTCACACTGAAGCTTTCTTT. The encoded protein is CAWRTAGHTEAFF.

V and J are TRBV30 and TRBJ1-1; a weak D match, TRBD1 (6 bases). Germline V CDR1 and CDR2: GTSNPN, SVGIG (reference sequence). The CDR3 sequence is 13 residues long. Trimming shortened V by 1 base and J by 8 bases, and 14 bases separated the two germline ends. The CDR3 loop is CAWSAGGRPEAFF. The CDR3 DNA follows: TGTGCCTGGAGTGCCGGGGGGCGACCAGAAGCTTTCTTT.

The genes are TRBV19 and TRBJ1-6; the D gene is possibly TRBD1 (6 bases). The CDR3 has 13 residues. V gave up 7 bases and J gave up 7 bases, with 11 bases separating them. Germline values: CDR1 LNHDA, CDR2 SQIVND (reference sequence). The CDR3 region has the DNA TGTGCCAGTACCACCCAGGGGAATTCACCCCTCCACTTT. Translating it yields CASTTQGNSPLHF.

The chain combines TRBV6-5 with TRBJ2-7; D is possibly TRBD1 (5 bases). Germline V gives CDR1 MNHEY, CDR2 SVGAGI. The CDR3 runs 15 residues. V lost 2 bases, J lost 3 bases, and 14 bases lay in between. CDR3 residues: CASSYPTQGLYEQYF. CDR3 DNA: TGTGCCAGCAGTTACCCTACCCAGGGTCTCTACGAGCAGTACTTC.

This clone was counted a single time. V usage is TRBV11-2 and J usage is TRBJ2-3; 12 bases map to TRBD2. Germline V lookup: CDR1 SGHAT, CDR2 FQNNGV. The V segment lost 5 bases and the J segment 3 bases; nucleotides outside the gene matches: 6. CDR3 size: 16 residues. CDR3 bases: TGTGCCAGCAGCCTCCTAGCGGGAGGGGCTACAGATACGCAGTATTTT. Encoded protein: CASSLLAGGATDTQYF.

CDR3 coding DNA: TGCGCCAGCAGCAAAAAAACAGGGTGGAACACCGGGGAGCTGTTTTTT. Its protein is CASSKKTGWNTGELFF. The chain employs TRBV5-1 and TRBJ2-2; TRBD1 is a possible D gene (6 bases). The CDR3 loop spans 16 amino acids. The V gene's germline CDR1 is SGHRS and CDR2 YFSETQ. The germline V and J ends were trimmed by 4 bases and 1 base, with 14 bases remaining between them.

The V call is TRBV6-5, the J call TRBJ1-5; D possibly corresponds to TRBD1 (6 bases). The germline V gene encodes CDR1 MNHEY and CDR2 SVGAGI. With 7 bases removed from V and 0 bases from J, the gap between germline ends came to 13 bases. The CDR3 loop spans 15 amino acids. The CDR3 nucleotides read TGTGCCAGCACCGGACAGTCCACTAGCAATCAGCCCCAGCATTTT. It specifies CASTGQSTSNQPQHF.

This clone was seen only once. The V call is TRBV5-1, the J call TRBJ2-2; D unresolved. V was cut by 4 bases and J by 7 bases, with 11 bases left in between. This CDR3 comprises 13 residues. The germline CDR1 and CDR2 sequences are SGHRS and YFSETQ. CDR3 in amino acids: CASSPTLGGELFF. In DNA form, the CDR3 reads TGCGCCAGCAGCCCCACGCTCGGCGGGGAGCTGTTTTTT. The full variable domain, in which reference TRBV5-1 and TRBJ2-2 provide the parts outside the CDR3, is KAGVTQTPRYLIKTRGQQVTLSCSPISGHRSVSWYQQTPGQGLQFLFEYFSETQRNKGNFPGRFSGRQFSNSRSEMNVSTLELGDSALYLCASSPTLGGELFFGEGSRLTVL.

V and J are TRBV5-1 and TRBJ2-1, with 15 bases matching TRBD2. With V trimmed by 9 bases and J by 0 bases, 16 bases remained unmatched. Germline-derived CDR1 and CDR2 are SGHRS and YFSETQ. The length of the CDR3 is 20 residues. The CDR3 spells CATRTFGLAGGPSSYNEQFF. The CDR3 nucleotides are TGCGCCACCAGGACTTTTGGACTAGCGGGAGGGCCGAGCTCCTACAATGAGCAGTTCTTC.

J is TRBJ2-5 and V is TRBV27; 10 bases match TRBD2. In germline, CDR1 is MNHEY, CDR2 SMNVEV (reference sequence). The CDR3 is 15 residues long. With 6 bases clipped from V and 1 base from J, the junction kept 5 bases outside the gene matches. The CDR3 protein is CASSPKREGQETQYF. DNA for the CDR3: TGTGCCAGCAGCCCGAAGCGGGAGGGCCAAGAGACCCAGTACTTC.

The gene calls are TRBV18 and TRBJ2-2, with 10 bases aligning to TRBD1. J lost 5 bases, V lost 3 bases, and 6 bases had no gene match. CDR3 size: 16 residues. In germline, CDR1 is KGHSH, CDR2 LQKENI. The CDR3 DNA sequence: TGTGCCAGCTCACCCCCGGGACAGGGGATGACCGGGGAGCTGTTTTTT. Translating gives CASSPPGQGMTGELFF. Drawing the rest from reference TRBV18 and TRBJ2-2, the complete variable domain is NAGVMQNPRHLVRRRGQEARLRCSPMKGHSHVYWYRQLPEEGLKFMVYLQKENIIDESGMPKERFSAEFPKEGPSILRIQQVVRGDSAAYFCASSPPGQGMTGELFFGEGSRLTVL.

The chain joins TRBV3-1 (or the pseudogene TRBV3-2) to TRBJ1-5; TRBD1 matches 7 bases. The CDR3 totals 16 residues. Germline-derived CDR1 and CDR2 are LGHDT and YNNKEL (reference sequence). The junction had 7 bases not matched to a gene; V was cut back by 4 bases and J by 1 base. The CDR3 DNA sequence: TGTGCCAGCAGCCCGCGACAGGGCAGGAGCAATCAGCCCCAGCATTTT. This encodes CASSPRQGRSNQPQHF.

This chain uses TRBV9 with TRBJ1-5; weak D call: TRBD1 (5 bases). The CDR3 has 14 amino acids. Trimming removed 4 bases from V and 11 bases from J, with 19 bases in between. CDR1 is SGDLS and CDR2 is YYNGEE in the germline V gene. The CDR3 nucleotides read TGTGCCAGCAGCCAGACAGACTCCCCCGCGGCCCAGCATTTT. Translated: CASSQTDSPAAQHF. The entire variable domain, with the rest obtained from reference TRBV9 and TRBJ1-5, is as follows: DSGVTQTPKHLITATGQRVTLRCSPRSGDLSVYWYQQSLDQGLQFLIQYYNGEERAKGNILERFSAQQFPDLHSELNLSSLELGDSALYFCASSQTDSPAAQHFGDGTRLSIL.

This sequence joins TRBV5-1 and TRBJ1-4; D is ambiguous. CDR1 is SGHRS, CDR2 YFSETQ, per germline. V lost 4 bases and J 5 bases, leaving 24 bases between the germline ends. CDR3 size: 18 residues. CDR3 coding DNA: TGCGCCAGCAGCGAATGGGGTCCGGGGTTTGCCTCAAATGAAAAACTGTTTTTT. Translation: CASSEWGPGFASNEKLFF.

This chain uses TRBV7-2 with TRBJ2-1; D might be TRBD2 (6 bases). Germline values: CDR1 SGHTA, CDR2 FQGNSA. This CDR3 has 15 residues. V shed 2 bases and J shed 4 bases, with 12 bases lying between them. CDR3 residues: CASSLPPGGYNEQFF. The CDR3 DNA reads TGTGCCAGCAGCTTACCCCCCGGGGGTTACAATGAGCAGTTCTTC.